This TCR beta chain was identified in a study of T cells in Graves' hyperthyroidism and ophthalmopathy. Absence of ophthalmopathy progression within 18 months defined stable Graves' hyperthyroidism. Subjects aged 18 to 65 presented with newly diagnosed hyperthyroidism of less than 2 months' duration. Investigators excluded patients with uncontrolled infection, other autoimmune disease, pregnancy or lactation. Each diagnosis was grounded in clinical symptoms, serum thyroxine and TRAb, thyroid ultrasound, and orbital computed tomography. This clonotype was found a few times. V was trimmed by 1 base and J by 4 bases, leaving 14 bases between them. The CDR3 is 15 residues long. CDR1 MGHRA and CDR2 YSYEKL come from the germline V gene. TCR beta CDR3 regions were amplified from RNA transcripts. HTBI primers were employed in a first-round RT-PCR of the TCR CDR3. TCRdb called the multiplex PCR reads again in MiXCR, with one record for every CDR3 protein. The sample carries some 620,000 distinct CDR3 sequences, roughly 17% recorded once.

This TCR was sampled from a woman under 40 with Graves' hyperthyroidism. The specimen sequenced was blood. The V call is TRBV4-1, the J call TRBJ2-7, with D possibly being TRBD1 (5 bases). This CDR3 is CASSQVQGVAYEQYF. Written as DNA, the CDR3 is TGCGCCAGCAGCCAAGTCCAGGGCGTAGCTTACGAGCAGTACTTC.